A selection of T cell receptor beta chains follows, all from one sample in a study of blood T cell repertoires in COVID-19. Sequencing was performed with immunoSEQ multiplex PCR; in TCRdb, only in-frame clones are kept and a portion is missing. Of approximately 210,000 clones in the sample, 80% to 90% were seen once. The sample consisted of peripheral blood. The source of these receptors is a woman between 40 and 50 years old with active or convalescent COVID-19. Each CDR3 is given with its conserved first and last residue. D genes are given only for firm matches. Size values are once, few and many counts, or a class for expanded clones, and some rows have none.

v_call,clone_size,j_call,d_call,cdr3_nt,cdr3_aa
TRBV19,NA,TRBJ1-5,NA,TGTGCCAGTAGTATCGCGACGGTTCTTTGGGGCAAGCCCCAGCATTTT,CASSIATVLWGKPQHF
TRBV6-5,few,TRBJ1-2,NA,TGTGCCAGCAGTCTCCCGGGGGGCTATGGCTACACCTTC,CASSLPGGYGYTF
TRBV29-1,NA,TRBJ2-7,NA,TGCAGCGTTGAAGTGGTACAGTACGAGCAGTACTTC,CSVEVVQYEQYF
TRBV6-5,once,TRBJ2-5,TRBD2,TGTGCCAGCACCCCCCCGGGCGGGGGTGGGGAGACCCAGTACTTC,CASTPPGGGGETQYF
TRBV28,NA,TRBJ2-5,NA,TGTGCCAGCAGTTTACTCCCGACAGGCGAGGGAGAGACCCAGTACTTC,CASSLLPTGEGETQYF
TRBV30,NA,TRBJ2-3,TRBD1,TGTGCCTGGAGCGGGACAGGGGGAAGCACAGATACGCAGTATTTT,CAWSGTGGSTDTQYF
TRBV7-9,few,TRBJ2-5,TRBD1,TGTGCCAGCAGCTTACAGGACAGGGGACAAGAGACCCAGTACTTC,CASSLQDRGQETQYF
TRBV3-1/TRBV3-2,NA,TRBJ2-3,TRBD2,TGTGCCAGCAGCCATGCGGGACTAGCGGGTGACACAGATACGCAGTATTTT,CASSHAGLAGDTDTQYF
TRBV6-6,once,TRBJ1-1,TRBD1,TGTGCCAGCAGCCTTACAGGGGTCTACACTGAAGCTTTCTTT,CASSLTGVYTEAFF
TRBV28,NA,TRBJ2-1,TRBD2,TGTGCCAGCAGTTTATGGCTAGCGGGGGGATACAATGAGCAGTTCTTC,CASSLWLAGGYNEQFF
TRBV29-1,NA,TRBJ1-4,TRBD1,TGCAGCGTTAGGGACAGGGGATCGACTAATGAAAAACTGTTTTTT,CSVRDRGSTNEKLFF
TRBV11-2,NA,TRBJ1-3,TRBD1,TGTGCCAGCACCAGAGGGACAGGGGACGCTGGAAACACCATATATTTT,CASTRGTGDAGNTIYF
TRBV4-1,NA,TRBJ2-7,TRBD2,TGCGCCAGCAGCCAGGGGAGCGGGAGGTGGGCCTACGAGCAGTACTTC,CASSQGSGRWAYEQYF
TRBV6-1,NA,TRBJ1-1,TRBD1,TGTGCCAGCAGTGAGGTTACAGGGGTTAACACTGAAGCTTTCTTT,CASSEVTGVNTEAFF
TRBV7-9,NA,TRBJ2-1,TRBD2,TGTGCCAGCAGCCCACTAGCGGGAGCCCCGGGCAATGAGCAGTTCTTC,CASSPLAGAPGNEQFF
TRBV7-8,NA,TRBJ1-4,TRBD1,TGTGCCAGCAGCCGAGACAGGGGCACCGCAACTAATGAAAAACTGTTTTTT,CASSRDRGTATNEKLFF
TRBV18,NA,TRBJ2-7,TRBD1,TGTGCCAGCTCACCATCGGACAGGACCTACGAGCAGTACTTC,CASSPSDRTYEQYF
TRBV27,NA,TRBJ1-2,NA,TGTGCCAGCAGTTTATCGAGCGGGTGGGAATCTGGCTACACCTTC,CASSLSSGWESGYTF
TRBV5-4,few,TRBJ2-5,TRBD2,TGTGCCAGCAGCTTGGTTTCGGGGGGGCCGGGAGAGACCCAGTACTTC,CASSLVSGGPGETQYF
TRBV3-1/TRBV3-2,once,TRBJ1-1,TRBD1,TGTGCCAGCAGCCCAACACGGACAGGCCTACCTAAGAGAGCTTTCTTT,CASSPTRTGLPKRAFF
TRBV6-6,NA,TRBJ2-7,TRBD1,TGTGCCAGCAGTTTTACCGGGACAGGGTACGAGCAGTACTTC,CASSFTGTGYEQYF
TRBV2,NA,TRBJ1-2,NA,TGTGCCAGCAGTGTTCAGGGCCTCTATGGCTACACCTTC,CASSVQGLYGYTF
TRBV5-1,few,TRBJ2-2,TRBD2,TGCGCCAGCAGCTTGGAAGGGAGGGCGAGCACCGGGGAGCTGTTTTTT,CASSLEGRASTGELFF
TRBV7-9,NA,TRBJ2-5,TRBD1,TGTGCCAGCAGCGCACCGGGACAGGGGGTAGAGACCCAGTACTTC,CASSAPGQGVETQYF
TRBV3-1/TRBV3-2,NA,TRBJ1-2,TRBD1,TGTGCCAGCAGCCCACCGACAGGGGGTGAGCTTTGGGGCTACACCTTC,CASSPPTGGELWGYTF
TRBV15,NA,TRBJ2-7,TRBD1,TGTGCCACCAGCAGAGATGACAGGGGGAACTCCTACGAGCAGTACTTC,CATSRDDRGNSYEQYF
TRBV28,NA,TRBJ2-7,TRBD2,TGTGCCAGCGGAGGGACTAGCGGGGCCTACGAGCAGTACTTC,CASGGTSGAYEQYF
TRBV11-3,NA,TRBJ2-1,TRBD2,TGTGCCAGCAGCGACAGAACCGGGACTAGCGGGAGCCTTGGGTACAATGAGCAGTTCTTC,CASSDRTGTSGSLGYNEQFF
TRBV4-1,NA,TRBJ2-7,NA,TGCGCCAGCAGCCAGGGACACTCCTACGAGCAGTACTTC,CASSQGHSYEQYF
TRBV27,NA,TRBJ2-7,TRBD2,TGTGCCAGCAGTTCTCCAACTAGCGGGAGTCACGAGCAGTACTTC,CASSSPTSGSHEQYF
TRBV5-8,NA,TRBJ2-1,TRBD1,TGTGCCAGCAGGCGTAAGGGACAGGCTATCAATGAGCAGTTCTTC,CASRRKGQAINEQFF
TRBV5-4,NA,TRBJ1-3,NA,TGTGCCAGCAGCCCACAGACAGGCTCAAGCTCTGGAAACACCATATATTTT,CASSPQTGSSSGNTIYF
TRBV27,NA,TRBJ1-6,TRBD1,TGTGCCAGCAGTCCTACCCCCCCGGGACAGGGGAATTCACCCCTCCACTTT,CASSPTPPGQGNSPLHF
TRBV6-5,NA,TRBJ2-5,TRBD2,TGTGCCAGCAGTCTACTAGCGGGAGGTTCGGAGACCCAGTACTTC,CASSLLAGGSETQYF
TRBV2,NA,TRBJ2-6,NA,TGTGCCAGCACCCCGGGGAGCTCTGGGGCCAACGTCCTGACTTTC,CASTPGSSGANVLTF
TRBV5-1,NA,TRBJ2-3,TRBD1,TGCGCCAGCAGAGGGACAGCCGGGACAACTCGCACAGATACGCAGTATTTT,CASRGTAGTTRTDTQYF
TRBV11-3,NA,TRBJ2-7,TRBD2,TGTGCCAGCAGCTTAGATCCGGGACTAGCGGGAGGTGAGCAGTACTTC,CASSLDPGLAGGEQYF
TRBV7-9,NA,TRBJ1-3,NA,TGTGCCAGCAGCTTAGCGCTCTATTCTGACACCATATATTTT,CASSLALYSDTIYF
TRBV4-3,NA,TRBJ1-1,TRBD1,TGCGCCAGCAGCCCTCGACAGGGAGGGAACACTGAAGCTTTCTTT,CASSPRQGGNTEAFF
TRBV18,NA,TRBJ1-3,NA,TGTGCCAGCTCGCAGGCAGGTTCCATCTCTGGAAACACCATATATTTT,CASSQAGSISGNTIYF
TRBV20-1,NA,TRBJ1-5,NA,TGCAGTGCTAGTATAGGGGATCAGCCCCAGCATTTT,CSASIGDQPQHF
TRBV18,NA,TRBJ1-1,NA,TGTGCCAGCTCACCCGCAGGGGAAATCACTGAAGCTTTCTTT,CASSPAGEITEAFF
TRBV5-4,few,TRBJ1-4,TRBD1,TGTGCCAGCAGCTTCGGGACAGGGGGGCCAACTAATGAAAAACTGTTTTTT,CASSFGTGGPTNEKLFF
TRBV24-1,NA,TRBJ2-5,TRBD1,TGTGCCACCAGTGACCTTCACAGGGGGCAAGAGACCCAGTACTTC,CATSDLHRGQETQYF
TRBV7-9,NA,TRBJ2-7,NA,TGTGCCAGCAGCTTAGGTCAGGGCAGGAGCTCCTACGAGCAGTACTTC,CASSLGQGRSSYEQYF
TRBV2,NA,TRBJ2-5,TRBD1,TGTGCCAGCAGTGACAGGGGGTGGGAGCAGTACTTC,CASSDRGWEQYF
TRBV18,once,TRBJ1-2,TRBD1,TGTGCCAGCTCACCCCCGGGACAGAAAGCTAACTATGGCTACACCTTC,CASSPPGQKANYGYTF
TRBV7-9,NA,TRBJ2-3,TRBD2,TGTGCCAGCAGCTTGACTAGCGGGGCTGGTCCGGCTGATACGCAGTATTTT,CASSLTSGAGPADTQYF
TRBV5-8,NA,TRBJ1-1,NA,TGTGCCAGCAGCCTGGCTTATTCAGGGGTTACTGAAGCTTTCTTT,CASSLAYSGVTEAFF
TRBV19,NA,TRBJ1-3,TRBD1,TGTGCCAGTAATCAAAGGACAGGTCCTGGAAACACCATATATTTT,CASNQRTGPGNTIYF
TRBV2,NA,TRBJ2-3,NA,TGTGCCAGCGAGCAGGGCACAGATACGCAGTATTTT,CASEQGTDTQYF
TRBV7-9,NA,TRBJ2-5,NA,TGTGCCAGCAGCTTAACGGGAGCAGAGACCCAGTACTTC,CASSLTGAETQYF